This record covers a single T cell receptor beta chain. This clone's antigen is unknown. Base qualities were left out, and no much larger clone turns up one base away. Genomic DNA served as template for TCR beta VDJ combination and CDR3 sequence profiling. An Illumina HiSeq 2000 was used for TCR repertoire sequencing. As for the original processing: TRBV/TRBJ rearrangement plots, CDR3 size and DJ length profiles, and Simpson's diversity index were used to evaluate the repertoires. Whichever DNA sequence was most abundant in the deep sequencing data was defined as the immunodominant clone. CDR3 amino acid sequences were screened for sharing across subjects and compared with published repertoires and the VDJdb database. TCRdb reanalyzed the raw reads on its own, using fastp at Q25 for trimming and MiXCR for clone calling, and kept in-frame beta chains. A single entry per CDR3 protein holds the most common genes and DNA from its merged rows. TCRdb, not the authors, supplied the V and J calls. The sample yields about 180,000 distinct CDR3 sequences; roughly half were counted once. The top ten hold 2.9% of the sample.

The CDR3 runs 11 residues from the cysteine to the phenylalanine. Solely the CDR3 DNA is kept, with 33 bases framed from the first base. V sheds 0 bases and J sheds 9 bases, leaving 7 bases between their ends. CDR1 and CDR2 were assigned from the germline V gene as SGHDT and YYEEEE. This entry is derived from a study of CD8+CD57+ T cells in acquired aplastic anemia (dated by TCRdb to the late 2010s). General notes on the study: A mean of about 3.2 ug of DNA, ranging from roughly 0.2 to 27.4 ug, was extracted from sorted CD4+ and CD8+ cells. An average of approximately 10 million reads for CD4+ cells and approximately 11 million reads for CD8+ cells was obtained from healthy donor samples.

In the study, sorted CD4+ and CD8+ blood T cells from patients with severe aplastic anemia and from healthy subjects underwent deep sequencing of TCR repertoires. Ficoll-Paque density gradient centrifugation was used to isolate peripheral blood mononuclear cells. CD4+ and CD8+ T cells were sorted by FACS or magnetic beads before DNA extraction. Findings and caveats that apply to the study as a whole: CD8+ Simpson's diversity did not differ significantly between patients and healthy controls (P=0.060). Approximately 27 CD8+ CDR3 sequences were found in both patients and controls but appeared to be highly expressed in patients and within the immunodominant clones of the patients.

Sequencing used sorted CD4+, CD8+, or CD8+CD57+ T cells (not recorded which) from PBMCs. This receptor was identified in a human donor in good health. This receptor chain uses TRBV5-6 and TRBJ2-7; TRBD2 could be the D gene, as 5 bases match. The sequenced DNA is TGTGCCAGCAGCTTGGACGGAGGGCAGTACTTC. Its coded protein is CASSLDGGQYF. This CDR3, with the reference TRBV5-6 and TRBJ2-7 proteins standing in past its ends, gives the full variable domain DAGVTQSPTHLIKTRGQQVTLRCSPKSGHDTVSWYQQALGQGPQFIFQYYEEEERQRGNFPDRFSGHQFPNYSSELNVNALLLGDSALYLCASSLDGGQYFGPGTRLTVT.